The present T cell receptor beta chain was sequenced within a study of regulatory T cells in long-lasting Graves disease. Indicated time point: newly diagnosed GD, antithyroid drugs for less than 3 months. The TCR library was prepared using RNA isolated from PBMCs. Construction of TCR beta libraries relied on iRepertoire HTBI primers and on Arm-PCR targeting CDR3 regions. TCRdb called the multiplex PCR reads again in MiXCR, with one record for every CDR3 protein. Of about 400,000 distinct CDR3 sequences in the sample, about a sixth are singletons; the top ten hold over 20%. Turning to this clonotype: Its target is unknown.

The CDR3 is 15 residues long. The V segment lost 3 bases and the J segment 3 bases; nucleotides outside the gene matches: 5. Looked up from germline, CDR1 is LNHDA and CDR2 is SQIVND (reference sequence). Regarding the study as a whole: Newly diagnosed patients had higher TCR diversity than persistent Graves' patients did. Small numbers of samples may have cut accuracy.

This sample also appeared in a second study, on T cells in Graves' hyperthyroidism and ophthalmopathy. Per that study: The diagnoses drew upon clinical symptoms, serum thyroxine and TRAb, thyroid ultrasound and orbital computed tomography.

The sample was peripheral blood mononuclear cells (PBMCs), taken at new diagnosis, from a patient treated with antithyroid drugs. The chain carries TRBV19 and TRBJ2-7; 10 positions agree with TRBD1. This clonotype was sampled from a young woman with Graves disease. CDR3 residues: CASSMTGTGVYEQYF. CDR3 DNA sequence: TGTGCCAGTAGTATGACCGGGACAGGGGTCTACGAGCAGTACTTC.